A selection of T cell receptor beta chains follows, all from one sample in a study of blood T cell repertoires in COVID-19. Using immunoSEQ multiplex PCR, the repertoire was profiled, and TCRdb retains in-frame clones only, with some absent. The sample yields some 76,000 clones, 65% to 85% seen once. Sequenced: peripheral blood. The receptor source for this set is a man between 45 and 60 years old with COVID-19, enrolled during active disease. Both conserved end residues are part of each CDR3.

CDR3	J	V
CASSPRTEETQYF	TRBJ2-5	TRBV18
CAWSVLMNTGELFF	TRBJ2-2	TRBV30
CASSPRDRHYEQYF	TRBJ2-7	TRBV13
CASAEDTTTNEQYF	TRBJ2-7	TRBV5-1
CASSQDMIAGDEQYF	TRBJ2-7	TRBV4-1
CASSLGGGPNEQYF	TRBJ2-7	TRBV5-1
CASSPGGNTEAFF	TRBJ1-1	TRBV7-9
CASRRVALADTQYF	TRBJ2-3	TRBV6-5
CASSFVETNAEAFF	TRBJ1-1	TRBV5-1
CASSDGTGAYEQYF	TRBJ2-7	TRBV25-1
CSASGTTQETQYF	TRBJ2-5	TRBV20-1
CASSPPDSGAGGYTF	TRBJ1-2	TRBV18
CASSPRVGQRSYEQYF	TRBJ2-7	TRBV18
CASSEDYNLRHEQYF	TRBJ2-7	TRBV2
CASSRAPGSYNEQFF	TRBJ2-1	TRBV7-3
CAITPGQGNQETQYF	TRBJ2-5	TRBV10-3
CSASVGRAFYEQYF	TRBJ2-7	TRBV20-1
CASSLQTGKAHEQYF	TRBJ2-7	TRBV7-2
CASSLDESWGDTTNEKLFF	TRBJ1-4	TRBV5-1
CSSRGSDRPQHF	TRBJ1-5	TRBV29-1
CASSPHAQGEAFF	TRBJ1-1	TRBV28
CASSLATGAATGELFF	TRBJ2-2	TRBV7-2
CSVLGAGGSYNEQFF	TRBJ2-1	TRBV29-1
CASSLSSGSYNEQFF	TRBJ2-1	TRBV7-9
CASSDGAGPYNEQFF	TRBJ2-1	TRBV6-4
CASSRQGSNQPQHF	TRBJ1-5	TRBV2
CASSQVSGRVYEQYF	TRBJ2-7	TRBV14
CASGGVGDPYNEQFF	TRBJ2-1	TRBV28
CATSREDPGASHNEQFF	TRBJ2-1	TRBV15
CASSSGTSGSLSQFF	TRBJ2-1	TRBV7-2
CASSERSSGANVLTF	TRBJ2-6	TRBV6-1
CATSPGLLTRNEQFF	TRBJ2-1	TRBV24-1
CASSIDGRGNYGYTF	TRBJ1-2	TRBV19
CASSAGTGGETQYF	TRBJ2-5	TRBV5-1
CASSLSGGDLAGRGTQYF	TRBJ2-5	TRBV7-8
CASTFPAGGEGYTF	TRBJ1-2	TRBV28
CASSVARGMSSYEQYF	TRBJ2-7	TRBV4-1
CAWSPDSAYEQYF	TRBJ2-7	TRBV30
CASRHSGSQETQYF	TRBJ2-5	TRBV5-4
CASSLRLAAYNEQFF	TRBJ2-1	TRBV18
CASRSSRGHYGYTF	TRBJ1-2	TRBV23-1
CASSQEWSSYEQYF	TRBJ2-7	TRBV4-2
CASGLARSSSSGSNTDTQYF	TRBJ2-3	TRBV12-5